These T cell receptor beta chains were read from a single sample in a study of cytomegalovirus exposure and HLA in healthy donors. Measured with immunoSEQ multiplex PCR; TCRdb has only the in-frame clones, and not every one. The sample lists approximately 86,000 clones, about 70% occurring once. The specimen sequenced was PBMCs. These receptors all come from a man aged 60-69 years in good health and CMV-seronegative. Both conserved end residues are trimmed from each CDR3.

v_call: TRBV29-1
cdr3_aa: SVAETGSEKLF

v_call: TRBV12-5
cdr3_aa: ASGFPGHSYEQY

v_call: TRBV9
cdr3_aa: ASSVGMTRNNEQF

v_call: TRBV6-6
cdr3_aa: ASSYPQGTGWYTQY

v_call: TRBV5-5
cdr3_aa: ASSLGYSYEQY

v_call: TRBV25-1
cdr3_aa: ASSDQGYEQY

v_call: TRBV2
cdr3_aa: ASSDLRGLGTGELF

v_call: TRBV7-9
cdr3_aa: ATRTGNNYGYT

v_call: TRBV2
cdr3_aa: ATAGSAGWNTEAF

v_call: TRBV13
cdr3_aa: ASSFRTSGGTTDTQY

v_call: TRBV7-8
cdr3_aa: ASSLPARTTPYEQY

v_call: TRBV28
cdr3_aa: ASSLDRGGGNQPQH

v_call: TRBV5-6
cdr3_aa: ASSPQRGGGETQY

v_call: TRBV4-1
cdr3_aa: ASSQLDRGNSPLH

v_call: TRBV4-1
cdr3_aa: ASSLSAGAYYEQY

v_call: TRBV27
cdr3_aa: ASREYSNQPQH

v_call: TRBV14
cdr3_aa: ASRGTGPYNEQF

v_call: TRBV27
cdr3_aa: ASRDSIMDTQY

v_call: TRBV5-6
cdr3_aa: ASSLGTSREQY

v_call: TRBV4-3
cdr3_aa: ASSQKLQRGSTDTQY

v_call: TRBV5-6
cdr3_aa: ASSFAGGDDDYGYT

v_call: TRBV7-9
cdr3_aa: ASNKGGDNGYT

v_call: TRBV9
cdr3_aa: ASSPRLGSSYEQY

v_call: TRBV6-1
cdr3_aa: ASARQGATYEQY

v_call: TRBV5-4
cdr3_aa: ASSQTSGGYNEQF

v_call: TRBV7-2
cdr3_aa: ASSLVSGGQGGEQY

v_call: TRBV15
cdr3_aa: ATSRDRQVAGGPGETQY

v_call: TRBV19
cdr3_aa: ASSFDRVTEAF

v_call: TRBV9
cdr3_aa: ASSAGQDGETQY

v_call: TRBV11-3
cdr3_aa: ASSLGEADTQY

v_call: TRBV2
cdr3_aa: ASRGGDGPGNEKLF

v_call: TRBV15
cdr3_aa: ATSRDRQGTGELF

v_call: TRBV7-9
cdr3_aa: ASSLGLFSHEQY

v_call: TRBV6-1
cdr3_aa: ASRRQENEKLF

v_call: TRBV6-5
cdr3_aa: ASSYSRATREEKLF

v_call: TRBV19
cdr3_aa: ASSIASDRGPGETQY

v_call: TRBV5-1
cdr3_aa: ASSLVGSPTRAQY

v_call: TRBV6-1
cdr3_aa: ASGDRGSVEAF

v_call: TRBV6-1
cdr3_aa: ASSPAGTEAF

v_call: TRBV19
cdr3_aa: ASSILRGQYRTNTEAF

v_call: TRBV7-6
cdr3_aa: ASSVGQNEKLF

v_call: TRBV4-1
cdr3_aa: ASSQLDYVSYEQY

v_call: TRBV2
cdr3_aa: ASSGGGGNQPQH

v_call: TRBV19
cdr3_aa: ATQQDRVGNQPQH

v_call: TRBV5-8
cdr3_aa: ASSLALATNEKLF

v_call: TRBV6-6
cdr3_aa: ASSTYNPGKNIQY

v_call: TRBV19
cdr3_aa: ATSDRGNTEAF

v_call: TRBV4-3
cdr3_aa: ASSQDPGQPQH

v_call: TRBV4-1
cdr3_aa: ASRKMGTGGQETQY

v_call: TRBV5-1
cdr3_aa: ASSLGQTYMNTEAF

v_call: TRBV29-1
cdr3_aa: SVGGSGTAYEQY

v_call: TRBV10-3
cdr3_aa: AISERGTSTDTQY

v_call: TRBV27
cdr3_aa: ASSLPLWGGQPQH

v_call: TRBV5-4
cdr3_aa: ASSQKVAGGMDEQF

v_call: TRBV11-3
cdr3_aa: ASSFDRDTEAF

v_call: TRBV25-1
cdr3_aa: ASSQGAQETQY

v_call: TRBV15
cdr3_aa: ATSRTGGTMAEQPQH

v_call: TRBV5-1
cdr3_aa: ASSPRLAEEGDEQF